One sample yielded the 29 T cell receptor beta chains listed below, sequenced in a study of blood T cell repertoires in COVID-19. Assay used: immunoSEQ multiplex PCR; TCRdb lists only in-frame clones, some missing. The sample shows fewer than 700,000 clones, around nine tenths of them seen only once. What was sequenced was peripheral blood. The receptors originated from a woman aged 50 to 65 with COVID-19, enrolled during active disease.

This clone was seen a handful of times. V gene TRBV6-6 combines with J gene TRBJ1-5, with D perhaps matching TRBD1 (5 bases). This CDR3 has 14 amino acids. V lost 6 bases and J 4 bases, leaving 13 bases between the germline ends. CDR1 MNHNY and CDR2 SVGAGI come from the germline V gene (reference sequence). CDR3 amino acids: CASSPPRVNQPQHF. CDR3 DNA sequence: TGTGCCAGCAGCCCACCCAGGGTAAATCAGCCCCAGCATTTT.

The genes are TRBV10-1 and TRBJ1-1; 12 bases line up with TRBD1. There are 14 residues in the CDR3. CDR1 WNHNN and CDR2 SYGVQD come from the germline V gene (reference sequence). The V and J ends lost 5 bases and 5 bases, in that order; junction bases with no gene match: 3. The CDR3: CASSRDRGRTEAFF. In DNA form, the CDR3 reads TGCGCCAGCAGTAGGGACAGGGGGCGAACTGAAGCTTTCTTT.

The chain combines TRBV19 with TRBJ2-3, with 8 bases that match TRBD1. CDR1 and CDR2 from the germline V gene are LNHDA and SQIVND (reference sequence). V shed 7 bases and J 4 bases; nucleotides not matched to a gene: 16. The CDR3 runs to 17 residues. DNA of the CDR3: TGTGCCAGTACCGACCGGACAGGGAGGCACCCCGCAGATACGCAGTATTTT. It specifies CASTDRTGRHPADTQYF. Full variable domain (outside the CDR3, taken from reference TRBV19 and TRBJ2-3): DGGITQSPKYLFRKEGQNVTLSCEQNLNHDAMYWYRQDPGQGLRLIYYSQIVNDFQKGDIAEGYSVSREKKESFPLTVTSAQKNPTAFYLCASTDRTGRHPADTQYFGPGTRLTVL.

The V gene is TRBV14, the J gene TRBJ2-1, with 7 bases matching TRBD1. The CDR3 totals 18 residues. The V gene end was trimmed by 1 base and the J gene end by 4 bases; junction bases not matched to a gene: 13. Germline values: CDR1 SGHDN, CDR2 FVKESK. CDR3 sequence: CASSQVWPQGVVYNEQFF. In DNA form, the CDR3 reads TGTGCCAGCAGCCAAGTGTGGCCCCAGGGGGTGGTTTACAATGAGCAGTTCTTC. The full variable domain, with the rest looked up from reference TRBV14 and TRBJ2-1, is EAGVTQFPSHSVIEKGQTVTLRCDPISGHDNLYWYRRVMGKEIKFLLHFVKESKQDESGMPNNRFLAERTGGTYSTLKVQPAELEDSGVYFCASSQVWPQGVVYNEQFFGPGTRLTVL.

In this sample, this clone turned up once. The chain combines TRBV5-5 with TRBJ2-2; no firm D call. V was pared by 4 bases and J by 7 bases, with 8 bases between. Germline V CDR1 and CDR2: SGHKS, YYEKEE (reference sequence). There are 12 residues in the CDR3. In nucleotides, the CDR3 is TGTGCCAGCAGCCACCTCGGCGGGGAGCTGTTTTTT. As protein: CASSHLGGELFF.

The chain links TRBV19 to TRBJ1-4; 11 bases fit TRBD1. Trimming removed 6 bases from V and 7 bases from J; junction bases left unmatched: 13. This CDR3 is 17 amino acids long. Germline CDR1 is LNHDA and CDR2 is SQIVND (reference sequence). The CDR3 region is CASRGQGAELSREKLFF. The CDR3 region has the DNA TGTGCCAGTAGAGGACAGGGGGCTGAGCTGTCGCGTGAAAAACTGTTTTTT.

This chain connects TRBV18 to TRBJ1-1; a weak D match, TRBD1 (5 bases). V was trimmed by 6 bases and J by 8 bases, leaving 16 bases between them. Germline V gene data show CDR1 as KGHSH and CDR2 as LQKENI. The CDR3 runs to 13 residues. Here the CDR3 reads CASSPQGGKEAFF. The CDR3, as DNA: TGTGCCAGCTCCCCTCAGGGCGGCAAAGAAGCTTTCTTT.

The chain combines TRBV4-2 with TRBJ1-3, with 8 bases aligning to TRBD1. The CDR3 contains 16 residues. The germline gives CDR1 LGHNA, CDR2 YNFKEQ. V dropped 0 bases and J dropped 11; count of bases not matched to a gene: 12. CDR3 sequence: CASSQEGQGAGGAIYF. The CDR3 DNA follows: TGTGCCAGCAGCCAAGAAGGGCAGGGGGCGGGTGGGGCCATATATTTT.

This clone came up a few times. This chain joins TRBV11-1 and TRBJ2-7; TRBD2 might be the D (5 bases). V dropped 0 bases and J dropped 7 bases, with 10 bases sitting between them. Germline CDR1 reads SGHAT; CDR2 reads FQDESV (reference sequence). The CDR3 sequence is 13 residues long. CDR3 coding DNA: TGTGCCAGCAGCTTAGCGCGAGGGTGGGAGCAGTACTTC. It codes for CASSLARGWEQYF.

This clone was detected a few times. The chain has TRBV2 and TRBJ2-7; TRBD1 matches at 9 bases. The germline V gene has CDR1 SNHLY and CDR2 FYNNEI. V was pared by 6 bases and J by 4 bases, with 10 bases of the junction left unmatched. The CDR3 runs 15 residues. This CDR3 is CASRTGTGILYEQYF. In DNA, the CDR3 is TGTGCCAGCAGGACCGGGACAGGGATTTTATACGAGCAGTACTTC.

V gene TRBV11-2 combines with J gene TRBJ2-2; the D gene is possibly TRBD1 (6 bases). The CDR3 totals 15 residues. Trimming left V 5 bases short and J 4 bases short, with 14 bases between. CDR1 and CDR2 (germline): SGHAT, FQNNGV. CDR3 DNA: TGTGCCAGCAGCCCAGACAGGCAGAGCACCGGGGAGCTGTTTTTT. This gives the protein CASSPDRQSTGELFF. The whole variable domain, remainder taken from reference TRBV11-2 and TRBJ2-2, is EAGVAQSPRYKIIEKRQSVAFWCNPISGHATLYWYQQILGQGPKLLIQFQNNGVVDDSQLPKDRFSAERLKGVDSTLKIQPAKLEDSAVYLCASSPDRQSTGELFFGEGSRLTVL.

This sequence joins TRBV7-3 and TRBJ1-2; the D is unclear. Germline V gives CDR1 SGHTA, CDR2 FQGTGA. The CDR3 spans 13 residues. Trimming took off 2 bases at V and 8 bases at J, with 12 bases between the two ends. Here the CDR3 reads CASSLDAAGGYTF. Here the CDR3 DNA reads TGTGCCAGCAGCTTAGACGCCGCGGGGGGCTACACCTTC.

The V call is TRBV7-9, the J call TRBJ1-6; possibly TRBD1 for D (5 bases). Germline assignment: CDR1 SEHNR and CDR2 FQNEAQ (reference sequence). The V end was cut by 4 bases, the J end by 7 bases, with 8 bases between. The CDR3 is 13 residues long. The CDR3: CASSWGGNSPLHF. CDR3 DNA sequence: TGTGCCAGCAGCTGGGGGGGGAATTCACCCCTCCACTTT.

This clone was counted a single time. The chain couples TRBV15 to TRBJ1-1, with TRBD1 identical over 7 bases. This CDR3 region has 18 residues. V dropped 1 base and J dropped 7; count of bases not matched to a gene: 18. In germline, CDR1 is LNHNV, CDR2 YYDKDF (reference sequence). The CDR3 loop reads CATSRGRGWTGDRFEAFF. CDR3 DNA sequence: TGTGCCACCAGCAGAGGGAGGGGATGGACAGGTGATCGATTTGAAGCTTTCTTT. The variable domain in full, with the rest retrieved from reference TRBV15 and TRBJ1-1, is DAMVIQNPRYQVTQFGKPVTLSCSQTLNHNVMYWYQQKSSQAPKLLFHYYDKDFNNEADTPDNFQSRRPNTSFCFLDIRSPGLGDTAMYLCATSRGRGWTGDRFEAFFGQGTRLTVV.

The chain recombines TRBV29-1 with TRBJ1-2; D unclear. The CDR3 totals 14 residues. V lost 3 bases to trimming and J lost 4 bases, with 15 bases between them. Germline V gives CDR1 SQVTM, CDR2 ANQGSEA. The CDR3 region is CSVDSPSQSYGYTF. CDR3 nucleotides: TGCAGCGTTGATAGCCCTTCCCAATCCTATGGCTACACCTTC.

This CDR3 is CSAINDRTGNYGYTF. Here the CDR3 DNA reads TGCAGCGCTATTAACGACAGGACGGGCAACTATGGCTACACCTTC. The V call is TRBV29-1, the J call TRBJ1-2; D might be TRBD1 (6 bases). The germline CDR1 and CDR2 sequences are SQVTM and ANQGSEA. V was cut by 7 bases and J by 2 bases, with 20 bases left in between. CDR3 length equals 15 residues.

The CDR3 DNA reads as TGTGCCAGCTCTCCCGGACAGGGGGAAGGCTACACCTTC. Residues: CASSPGQGEGYTF. The chain couples TRBV18 to TRBJ1-2; 10 nucleotides match TRBD1. Germline values: CDR1 KGHSH, CDR2 LQKENI. CDR3 length: 13 residues. V gave up 6 bases and J gave up 8 bases; unmatched junction bases: 6.

As regards this clone: Other nucleotide sequences in the sample specify the same CDR3. The gene calls are TRBV2 and TRBJ1-3, with 7 bases identical to TRBD1. V was pared by 8 bases and J by 2 bases, with 3 bases of the junction left unmatched. The CDR3 consists of 13 residues. CDR1 and CDR2 from the germline V gene are SNHLY and FYNNEI. In nucleotides, the CDR3 is TGTGCCAGCCTTCAGGGGGCTGGAAACACCATATATTTT. This codes for CASLQGAGNTIYF.

The chain couples TRBV12-3 or TRBV12-4 to TRBJ2-3; TRBD1 is a possible D gene (6 bases). The CDR3 spans 13 residues. Trimming left V 7 bases short and J 4 bases short, with 12 bases between. CDR3 protein: CASNFRGADTQYF. Written as DNA, the CDR3 is TGTGCCAGCAACTTCAGGGGTGCAGATACGCAGTATTTT.

V is TRBV29-1 and J is TRBJ2-3; 9 bases line up with TRBD1. This CDR3 has 16 amino acids. The V gene's germline CDR1 is SQVTM and CDR2 ANQGSEA. V gave up 8 bases and J gave up 5 bases; unmatched junction bases: 17. The CDR3 here is CSPTGGDREGGDTQYF. The CDR3 nucleotides read TGCAGCCCAACCGGCGGGGACAGGGAGGGTGGAGATACGCAGTATTTT.

The chain links TRBV5-1 to TRBJ2-3; D unresolved. Germline V gene data show CDR1 as SGHRS and CDR2 as YFSETQ. With 2 bases removed from V and 6 bases from J, the gap between germline ends came to 7 bases. The CDR3 has 12 residues. CDR3 sequence (DNA): TGCGCCAGCAGCTTCCAGTGGGATACGCAGTATTTT. Translation: CASSFQWDTQYF.

This clone was seen once. This chain links TRBV9 with TRBJ2-4, with TRBD2 matching over 7 bases. J was trimmed by 7 bases and V by 4 bases; bases with no gene match: 11. Per the germline V gene, CDR1 is SGDLS and CDR2 is YYNGEE. This CDR3 region has 15 residues. The CDR3 nucleotides are TGTGCCAGCAGCTCCTACCCTAGCGGCTGGAACATTCAGTACTTC. Residues: CASSSYPSGWNIQYF.

CDR3 coding DNA: TGTGCCAGCAGCGTAAATAGCTGGAACTATGGCTACACCTTC. This sequence encodes CASSVNSWNYGYTF. The rearrangement links TRBV9 to TRBJ1-2; D unclear. This CDR3 spans 14 amino acids. V was cut by 1 base and J by 2 bases, with 9 bases left in between. Germline V gene data show CDR1 as SGDLS and CDR2 as YYNGEE.

The genes are TRBV6-5 and TRBJ1-2; D uncertain. Germline CDR1 and CDR2: MNHEY and SVGAGI. The CDR3 is made up of 10 amino acids. The DNA of the CDR3 is TGTGCGAGCCATAACTATGGCTACACCTTC. Translation gives CASHNYGYTF.

The chain carries TRBV6-5 and TRBJ1-1, with TRBD1 as a possible D gene (5 bases). The CDR3 loop spans 13 amino acids. CDR1 is MNHEY, CDR2 SVGAGI, per germline. V was cut by 8 bases and J by 1 base, with 11 bases left in between. CDR3 sequence reads: CASGPGQNTEAFF. The CDR3, as DNA: TGTGCCAGCGGCCCTGGACAGAACACTGAAGCTTTCTTT.

The CDR3 coding sequence is TGTGCCAGTAGTATAGGAACAGGAACCGGGGAGCTGTTTTTT. Residues: CASSIGTGTGELFF. The chain uses TRBV19 and TRBJ2-2, with D possibly TRBD1 on 5 matching bases. V dropped 1 base and J dropped 5 bases, with 8 bases sitting between them. The V gene's germline CDR1 is LNHDA and CDR2 SQIVND (reference sequence). The CDR3 extends over 14 amino acids.

The chain carries TRBV27 and TRBJ2-2; D not certain. Germline V gene lookup returns CDR1 MNHEY and CDR2 SMNVEV (reference sequence). The CDR3 has 11 amino acids. The V and J ends lost 7 bases and 5 bases respectively, with 5 bases between them. For the CDR3, the DNA is TGTGCCAGCACCGGGACCGGGGAGCTGTTTTTT. Translation gives CASTGTGELFF.

This clone was seen a handful of times. The chain recombines TRBV14 with TRBJ1-2, with TRBD1 matching 9 bases. V was clipped by 1 base and J by 4 bases; unmatched bases: 7. This CDR3 is built from 16 residues. Germline CDR1 SGHDN, CDR2 FVKESK. CDR3: CASSQAGQGTTYGYTF. The CDR3 DNA reads TGTGCCAGCAGCCAAGCGGGACAGGGTACAACCTATGGCTACACCTTC.

The chain combines TRBV6-5 with TRBJ1-1; D gene ambiguous. The germline gives CDR1 MNHEY, CDR2 SVGAGI. V was pared by 5 bases and J by 1 base, with 11 bases between. The CDR3 length is 14 residues. DNA for the CDR3: TGTGCCAGCAGTCAGAGGTCCTCGAACACTGAAGCTTTCTTT. Its protein product is CASSQRSSNTEAFF.